The 14 T cell receptor beta chains reported below all come from one sample, sequenced in a study of resident and recirculating memory T cells in vitiligo. Sequencing used immunoSEQ multiplex PCR; TCRdb keeps in-frame clones, though not all of them. The sample records 72,000 or so clones, just over 90% being singletons. The sequenced sample consisted of blood. Receptor source: a male donor with vitiligo.

V is TRBV6-4 and J is TRBJ2-5, with TRBD2 matching over 8 bases. V trimming: 6 bases; J trimming: 4 bases; junction bases outside the gene matches: 10. Germline CDR1 and CDR2: MRHNA and SNTAGT. This CDR3 is built from 15 residues. CDR3 in DNA: TGTGCCAGCAGATATAGCGGGAATGCCCCAGAGACCCAGTACTTC. Translated: CASRYSGNAPETQYF.

The chain employs TRBV19 and TRBJ1-1, with TRBD1 as a possible D gene (5 bases). There are 12 residues in the CDR3. Trimming left V 5 bases short and J 7 bases short, with 11 bases between. Germline values: CDR1 LNHDA, CDR2 SQIVND (reference sequence). CDR3 coding DNA: TGTGCCAGTAGTTACTTGGGGGGTGAAGCTTTCTTT. Protein: CASSYLGGEAFF.

This clone has only a few counts. This rearrangement joins TRBV9 to TRBJ2-1, with D hard to call. The CDR3 has 14 residues. Trimming shortened V by 4 bases and J by 10 bases, and 18 bases separated the two germline ends. Per the germline V gene, CDR1 is SGDLS and CDR2 is YYNGEE. CDR3 sequence: CASSPETQTNEQFF. CDR3 DNA sequence: TGTGCCAGCAGCCCGGAGACTCAAACCAACGAGCAGTTCTTC.

The chain uses TRBV6-4 and TRBJ2-7, with 8 bases lining up with TRBD2. The germline V gene has CDR1 MRHNA and CDR2 SNTAGT. The CDR3 has 15 amino acids. V dropped 6 bases and J dropped 5; count of bases not matched to a gene: 12. In DNA form, the CDR3 reads TGTGCCAGCAGGATGGGCCGGGAGGGGGACCACGAGCAGTACTTC. Translation: CASRMGREGDHEQYF.

This chain links TRBV7-6 with TRBJ2-1, with TRBD2 identical over 12 bases. The CDR3 contains 16 residues. The ends lost 1 base at V and 7 bases at J; junction bases unmatched: 5. Germline CDR1 and CDR2: SGHVS and FNYEAQ. The CDR3 bases are TGTGCCAGCAGCTTAGGACTAGCGGGAGAGAGGAATGAGCAGTTCTTC. It translates to CASSLGLAGERNEQFF. Together with reference TRBV7-6 and TRBJ2-1, the CDR3 gives the full variable domain: GAGVSQSPRYKVTKRGQDVALRCDPISGHVSLYWYRQALGQGPEFLTYFNYEAQQDKSGLPNDRFSAERPEGSISTLTIQRTEQRDSAMYRCASSLGLAGERNEQFFGPGTRLTVL.

The chain recombines TRBV6-1 with TRBJ2-7, with 10 bases identical to TRBD2. V was pared by 8 bases and J by 2 bases, with 6 bases of the junction left unmatched. Per the germline V gene, CDR1 is MNHNS and CDR2 is SASEGT. The CDR3 has 14 amino acids. CDR3 loop: CASERTSGAYEQYF. In DNA form, the CDR3 reads TGTGCCAGCGAGAGGACTAGCGGCGCCTACGAGCAGTACTTC.

This clone was found once. The gene calls are TRBV27 and TRBJ1-3; possibly TRBD1 for D (6 bases). Germline lookup yields CDR1 MNHEY and CDR2 SMNVEV (reference sequence). The CDR3 loop spans 15 amino acids. The germline V and J ends were trimmed by 0 bases and 3 bases, with 9 bases remaining between them. The CDR3 bases are TGTGCCAGCAGTTTATCACTAGGGGGTGGAAACACCATATATTTT. Translated: CASSLSLGGGNTIYF.

This chain connects TRBV9 to TRBJ2-4; 7 bases align to TRBD2. Germline CDR1 SGDLS, CDR2 YYNGEE. The CDR3 loop spans 14 amino acids. Losses at the gene ends were 3 bases for V and 7 bases for J; bases not matched to a gene: 7. CDR3 loop: CASSGRLAGNIQYF. CDR3 DNA sequence: TGTGCCAGCAGCGGGCGACTAGCTGGTAACATTCAGTACTTC.

J is TRBJ2-3 and V is TRBV28; the match to TRBD2 covers 12 bases. The V gene end was trimmed by 5 bases and the J gene end by 8 bases; junction bases not matched to a gene: 5. The CDR3 length is 14 residues. The germline V gene encodes CDR1 MDHEN and CDR2 SYDVKM. The CDR3 loop is CASSQTSGGLTQYF. The CDR3 nucleotides read TGTGCCAGCAGTCAGACTAGCGGGGGACTTACGCAGTATTTT.

V is TRBV28 and J is TRBJ2-5; tentatively, D is TRBD2 (6 bases). Germline V gene sequence: CDR1 MDHEN, CDR2 SYDVKM. The CDR3 runs to 11 residues. The V end lost 8 bases, the J end lost 5 bases, and 9 bases lay between the germline ends. The CDR3 is CASGREETQYF. CDR3 DNA sequence: TGTGCCAGCGGACGGGAGGAGACCCAGTACTTC.

This chain joins TRBV7-6 and TRBJ2-2, with D perhaps matching TRBD1 (6 bases). Trimming shortened V by 7 bases and J by 9 bases, and 15 bases separated the two germline ends. In germline, CDR1 is SGHVS, CDR2 FNYEAQ. This CDR3 is built from 13 residues. CDR3 loop: CASKGEGVRELFF. CDR3 nucleotide sequence: TGTGCCAGCAAGGGCGAGGGGGTGAGGGAGCTGTTTTTT.

The genes are TRBV11-3 and TRBJ1-3; possible D gene TRBD1, 5 bases. V shed 1 base and J shed 2 bases, with 12 bases lying between them. From germline, CDR1 is SGHNT and CDR2 YENEEA. The CDR3 loop spans 16 amino acids. CDR3 sequence: CASSLGQPRPGNTIYF. The CDR3 DNA reads TGTGCCAGCAGCTTAGGACAGCCGAGGCCTGGAAACACCATATATTTT.

The chain links TRBV7-3 to TRBJ2-3, with 9 bases fitting TRBD2. Germline assignment: CDR1 SGHTA and CDR2 FQGTGA. V shed 0 bases and J 0 bases; nucleotides not matched to a gene: 4. The CDR3 contains 17 residues. The CDR3 protein is CASSLTRLAGSTDTQYF. CDR3 coding DNA: TGTGCCAGCAGCTTAACACGGCTAGCGGGAAGCACAGATACGCAGTATTTT. The full variable domain, rest sourced from reference TRBV7-3 and TRBJ2-3, is GAGVSQTPSNKVTEKGKYVELRCDPISGHTALYWYRQSLGQGPEFLIYFQGTGAADDSGLPNDRFFAVRPEGSVSTLKIQRTERGDSAVYLCASSLTRLAGSTDTQYFGPGTRLTVL.

The genes are TRBV27 and TRBJ1-1; tentatively, D is TRBD1 (5 bases). Looked up from germline, CDR1 is MNHEY and CDR2 is SMNVEV (reference sequence). The CDR3 loop spans 16 amino acids. V lost 2 bases and J 4 bases, leaving 17 bases between the germline ends. The CDR3 nucleotides read TGTGCCAGCAGTTTAAACGGGGGGAGGGGACGCACTGAAGCTTTCTTT. This codes for CASSLNGGRGRTEAFF.